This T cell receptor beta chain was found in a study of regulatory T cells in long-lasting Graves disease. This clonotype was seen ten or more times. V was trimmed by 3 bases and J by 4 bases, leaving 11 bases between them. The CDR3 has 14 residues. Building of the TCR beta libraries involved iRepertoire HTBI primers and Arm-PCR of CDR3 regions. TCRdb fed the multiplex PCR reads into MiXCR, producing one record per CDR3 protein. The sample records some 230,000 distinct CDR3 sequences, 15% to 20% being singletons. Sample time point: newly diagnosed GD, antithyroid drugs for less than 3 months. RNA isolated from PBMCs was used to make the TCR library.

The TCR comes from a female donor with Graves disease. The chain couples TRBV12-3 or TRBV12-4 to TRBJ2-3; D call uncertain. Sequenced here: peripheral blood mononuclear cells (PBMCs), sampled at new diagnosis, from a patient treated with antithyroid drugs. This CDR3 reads CASSFAADADTQYF. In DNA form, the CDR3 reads TGTGCCAGCAGTTTTGCCGCTGACGCAGATACGCAGTATTTT.